The following is a T cell receptor beta chain sequence with its context. Time point noted: peripheral blood 6 weeks after treatment start. The entry originates in a study of PD-L1 blockade in urothelial cancer. Turning to the study itself: Starting in the mid-2010s, patients were given atezolizumab (1,200 mg intravenously every 3 weeks). About 90% of the roughly 30 patients were men with bladder-origin urothelial cancer. Before enrollment, 0 to 3 chemotherapy regimens had been given to patients. Blood drawn 3 weeks (second dose) and 6 weeks after treatment start was analyzed.

The CDR3 has 17 amino acids. Germline V gene data show CDR1 as MGHRA and CDR2 as YSYEKL. V was trimmed by 0 bases and J by 4 bases, leaving 18 bases between them. Sequencing was performed with immunoSEQ multiplex PCR; in TCRdb, only in-frame clones are kept and a portion is missing. The sample records 120,000 or so clones, roughly 82% being singletons. This chain links TRBV4-1 with TRBJ2-5, with D possibly TRBD2 on 5 matching bases. Here the sequenced sample was PBMCs, taken around atezolizumab (anti-PD-L1) treatment. The clonotype was recovered from a man aged 45-65 years with urothelial cancer. In DNA form, the CDR3 reads TGCGCCAGCAGCCAAGATAACCCGCTAGCTCTTGGAGAGACCCAGTACTTC. Residues: CASSQDNPLALGETQYF.